One sample yielded the 3 T cell receptor beta chains listed below, sequenced in a study of spatial heterogeneity in lung cancer. In TCRdb, the 5' RACE reads were re-called with MiXCR into one record per CDR3 protein. This table holds around 15,000 distinct CDR3 sequences, approximately 19% found once. Time point: blood at routine non-recurrence follow-up after resection. This specimen was PBMCs, taken at follow-up. The source is a male donor with early-stage non-small cell lung cancer.

This clonotype was observed a few times. The chain recombines TRBV11-2 with TRBJ2-3, with 9 positions matching TRBD2. V was clipped by 6 bases and J by 4 bases; unmatched bases: 11. Germline lookup yields CDR1 SGHAT and CDR2 FQNNGV. The CDR3 consists of 16 residues. CDR3 in DNA: TGTGCCAGCAGTTCCCGGGCGGGGGGGTTCCCAGATACGCAGTATTTT. Amino acids: CASSSRAGGFPDTQYF.

This clonotype was detected a few times. This chain joins TRBV24-1 and TRBJ1-1; D is possibly TRBD1 (6 bases). Germline CDR1 KGHDR, CDR2 SFDVKD. The length of the CDR3 is 12 residues. Trimming pared 4 bases from V and 7 bases from J, leaving 9 bases between. In DNA, the CDR3 is TGTGCCACCAGTGACCAGGGGAGTGAAGCTTTCTTT. As protein: CATSDQGSEAFF.

This clonotype has a count of ten or more. This sequence joins TRBV24-1 and TRBJ2-1; D possibly corresponds to TRBD1 (6 bases). V shed 4 bases and J shed 16 bases, with 22 bases lying between them. The germline V gene has CDR1 KGHDR and CDR2 SFDVKD. The CDR3 spans 14 residues. Written as DNA, the CDR3 is TGTGCCACCAGTGACCCGACCGTAGGCGCAGGGGTATTCTTC. This translates into CATSDPTVGAGVFF.